What follows is one TCR beta chain and its context. Its binding antigen is unknown. Base qualities were left out, and no much larger clone turns up one base away. The method behind the library was PCR. These reads were obtained on an Illumina HiSeq 2500. Molecular barcoding was employed in the preparation of TCR libraries, with unique molecular identifiers being used to normalize TCRbeta repertoire quantification. TCRdb handled the public reads itself, with Q25 trimming in fastp and clone calling in MiXCR, and kept productive beta chains. One record per CDR3 amino acid sequence lists the most common genes and DNA. This sample has approximately 800,000 distinct CDR3 sequences in its table, and under 20% of those were observed once. Around 4.5% of the sample rests with the top ten. The data derive from a study of T-cell reconstitution after alpha-beta-depleted transplantation in children (dated by TCRdb to 2016 to 2017). Turning to the overall study: T-cell immune reconstitution after TCRalphabeta/CD19-depleted allogeneic hematopoietic cell transplantation in children was quantitatively tracked in the study by means of TCR repertoire profiling.

What the authors observed across the whole study: The apparently early recovery of alphabetaT-cell counts about two months after transplant reportedly depended on only several hundred rapidly expanded clones that came from non-depleted graft cells. Hyperexpanded clone frequencies declined over subsequent months; after one year, T-cell counts and TCRbeta diversity were mostly attributed to newly produced T cells. The high TCRbeta diversity at day 60 in some patients was ascribed to recipient T cells and intrathymic progenitors that had survived conditioning.

What this sample's treatment or condition label stands for: allogeneic hematopoietic cell transplantation with graft depleted of TCRalphabeta T cells and CD19 B cells. Transplant recipients were children who received TCRalphabeta/CD19-depleted allogeneic hematopoietic cell grafts. V has 0 bases trimmed and J has 5 bases trimmed; junction bases matching no gene number 7. The CDR3 starts with the cysteine, ends with the phenylalanine, and has 16 residues. Only CDR3 DNA is held: 48 bases, read in frame from base 1. The germline V gene encodes CDR1 MNHEY and CDR2 SVGAGI. The sequencing used PBMCs, mostly from graft donor cells, collected 360 days after TCRalphabeta/CD19-depleted stem cell transplant. The receptor was isolated from a male patient aged 10 to 17 who had a stem cell transplant for acute lymphoblastic leukemia, so the T cells may come from the graft donor. Recombination joined TRBV6-5 with TRBJ2-5; a stretch of 9 junction bases matches TRBD2. The sequence in DNA is TGTGCCAGCAGTTACTCGATCCTAGCGGGGAAGGAGACCCAGTACTTC. The encoded protein is CASSYSILAGKETQYF.